Each of the 6 T cell receptor beta chains below was sequenced from the same sample in a study of a mutant IDH1 vaccine in newly diagnosed glioma. Clones were sequenced by immunoSEQ multiplex PCR, and TCRdb holds only the in-frame ones, with some missing. The sample includes 70,000 to 95,000 clones, 85% of them seen just once. Their antigens are not known. Time point specified: week 23, last vaccination. In the vaccine, a single dose held 300 ug of the mutant IDH1 20-mer peptide, along with topical imiquimod. Specimen: PBMCs, collected from a glioma patient whose treatment included an IDH1 peptide vaccine. The receptors here all came from a woman aged 45-65 years with glioma.

The chain couples TRBV6-5 to TRBJ2-5, with D maybe TRBD1 (5 bases). The CDR3 has 14 amino acids. The ends were cut back, 6 bases at V and 5 bases at J, with 16 bases in the middle. Germline CDR1 MNHEY, CDR2 SVGAGI. The CDR3 coding sequence is TGTGCCAGCAGGCTGGGGTTTTGGGGCGAGACCCAGTACTTC. Its protein is CASRLGFWGETQYF.

The chain joins TRBV2 to TRBJ2-4, with 8 bases fitting TRBD1. Germline CDR1 is SNHLY and CDR2 is FYNNEI. V lost 6 bases and J lost 6; bases outside the gene matches: 4. CDR3 length: 13 amino acids. The CDR3 DNA reads TGTGCCAGCAGGGTAACAGGGGGAAACATTCAGTACTTC. Protein sequence: CASRVTGGNIQYF. Using reference TRBV2 and TRBJ2-4 for the parts outside the CDR3, the full variable domain is EPEVTQTPSHQVTQMGQEVILRCVPISNHLYFYWYRQILGQKVEFLVSFYNNEISEKSEIFDDQFSVERPDGSNFTLKIRSTKLEDSAMYFCASRVTGGNIQYFGAGTRLSVL.

This clone was observed a handful of times. The V gene is TRBV21-1, the J gene TRBJ2-5; the table's D call TRBD2 went unverified against the DNA. TRBV21-1 is listed as a pseudogene. This CDR3 contains 13 residues. The CDR3 sequence: CASMIGWQETQYF. The CDR3 DNA is TGTGCCAGCATGATCGGGTGGCAAGAGACCCAGTACTTC.

This chain connects TRBV9 to TRBJ2-5, with a possible D match to TRBD2 (7 bases). The last part of the DNA fits TRBJ2-7 better; the J call may be wrong. The CDR3 covers 15 residues. Germline values: CDR1 SGDLS, CDR2 YYNGEE. CDR3 loop: CASSASGGLTYEQYF. As DNA, the CDR3 is TGTGCCAGCAGCGCGTCGGGGGGCCTTACCTACGAGCAGTACTTC.

This chain joins TRBV10-2 and TRBJ2-2; no definite D call. The germline CDR1 and CDR2 sequences are WSHSY and SAAADI. V dropped 6 bases and J dropped 0 bases, with 14 bases sitting between them. This CDR3 is 16 amino acids long. CDR3 loop: CASRVDRPTNTGELFF. CDR3 bases: TGCGCCAGCAGGGTGGACCGCCCTACGAACACCGGGGAGCTGTTTTTT.

The gene calls are TRBV28 and TRBJ2-1; D not resolved. Germline CDR1 is MDHEN and CDR2 is SYDVKM. The length of the CDR3 is 18 residues. Trimming took 1 base from V and 0 from J, leaving 16 bases between them. In DNA, the CDR3 is TGTGCCAGCAGTTTATCTCACGGCGCGCAACTCTCCTACAATGAGCAGTTCTTC. Encoded protein: CASSLSHGAQLSYNEQFF.